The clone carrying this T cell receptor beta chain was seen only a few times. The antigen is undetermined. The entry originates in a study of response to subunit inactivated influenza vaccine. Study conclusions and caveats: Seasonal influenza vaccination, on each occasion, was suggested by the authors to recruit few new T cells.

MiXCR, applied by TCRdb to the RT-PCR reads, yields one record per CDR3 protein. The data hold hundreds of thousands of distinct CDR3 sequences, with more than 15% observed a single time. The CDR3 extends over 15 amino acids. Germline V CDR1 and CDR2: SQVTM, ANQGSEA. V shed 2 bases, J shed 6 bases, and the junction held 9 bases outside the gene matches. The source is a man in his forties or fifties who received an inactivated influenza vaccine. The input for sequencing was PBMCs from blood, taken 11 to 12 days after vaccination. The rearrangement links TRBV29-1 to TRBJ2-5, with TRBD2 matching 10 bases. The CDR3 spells CSVEPRGLAEKTQYF. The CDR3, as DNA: TGCAGCGTTGAACCCAGAGGACTAGCGGAAAAGACCCAGTACTTC.